This TCR beta chain was profiled in a study of blood T cells in healthy people across ages. Overall study findings and caveats: It was held that the diversity estimates obtained from one million T cells were underestimates. Unknown donor CMV status possibly confounded expanded clonotype changes.

With a J-beta primer mix and a sample-barcoded 5' primer, a second PCR ran about 7 to 12 cycles. TCRdb reprocessed the 5' RACE reads with MiXCR, giving one entry per CDR3 protein. The data hold 1.5 million to 2 million distinct CDR3 sequences, with around half observed a single time. The CDR3 runs 15 residues. The germline gives CDR1 SGHTA, CDR2 FQGNSA. V was cut by 1 base and J by 2 bases, with 11 bases left in between. This clonotype was seen more than once but under ten times. What it recognizes is unknown. The sequenced sample consisted of blood. The source is a woman in her thirties or forties in good health. The chain combines TRBV7-2 with TRBJ1-2; D perhaps matches TRBD1 (6 bases). The CDR3 protein is CASSLVQGNNYGYTF. The CDR3 nucleotides read TGTGCCAGCAGCTTAGTTCAGGGGAACAACTATGGCTACACCTTC. The full variable domain, rest sourced from reference TRBV7-2 and TRBJ1-2, is GAGVSQSPSNKVTEKGKDVELRCDPISGHTALYWYRQSLGQGLEFLIYFQGNSAPDKSGLPSDRFSAERTGGSVSTLTIQRTQQEDSAVYLCASSLVQGNNYGYTFGSGTRLTVV.